This TCR beta chain was recovered during a study of CD8 T cells in ankylosing spondylitis. This clonotype was counted at least ten times. As yet, its antigen is unknown. General study results and limits: Made up of fewer than 10 highly homologous variants, a TCR beta motif appeared characteristic of ankylosing spondylitis blood. Some motif variants were previously reported in reactive arthritis synovial fluid and blood. Disease-linked clones reportedly showed significant enrichment in matched ankylosing spondylitis synovial fluid.

CDR1 is LGHNA and CDR2 is YNFKEQ in the germline V gene. The CDR3 totals 13 residues. Trimming stripped 5 bases from V and 3 bases from J, with 8 bases between. From the 5' RACE reads, TCRdb called clonotypes with MiXCR, one entry per CDR3 protein. The sample carries 160,000 or so distinct CDR3 sequences, just over 9.5% recorded once. The sequencing sample was made of blood, either unsorted or a sorted T cell fraction (not recorded which). The chain combines TRBV4-2 with TRBJ1-3; D ambiguous. This receptor was taken from a female donor with ankylosing spondylitis or in good health (not recorded which). The DNA of the CDR3 is TGTGCCAGCAGCAACGCGCTTGGAAACACCATATATTTT. Its translation: CASSNALGNTIYF.